Each of the 19 T cell receptor beta chains below was sequenced from the same sample in a study of beta chain features in type 1 diabetes. Sequenced material consisted of expressed TCRB transcripts (all of the isolated RNA was reverse transcribed). TCRdb's table, derived via immunoSEQ multiplex PCR, lists solely in-frame clones and lacks some. The table has about 220,000 clones, roughly 10% seen once. Sequencing was carried out using central memory CD4+ T cells from blood. The receptor set was obtained from a man aged 18 to 29 in good health.

The chain couples TRBV5-1 to TRBJ1-1; maybe TRBD1 (6 bases). Between the trimmed V and J ends, which lost 4 bases and 0 bases, there was a span of 16 bases. Germline V gene data show CDR1 as SGHRS and CDR2 as YFSETQ. The CDR3 spans 16 residues. The CDR3 DNA follows: TGCGCCAGCAGCCTGGGGAATACAGGGCTGAACACTGAAGCTTTCTTT. This encodes CASSLGNTGLNTEAFF.

The CDR3 is CASSRASGANVLTF. DNA for the CDR3: TGTGCCAGCAGCCGGGCTTCTGGGGCCAACGTCCTGACTTTC. The chain combines TRBV9 with TRBJ2-6; D gene unclear. The germline V and J ends were trimmed by 4 bases and 1 base, with 6 bases remaining between them. This CDR3 has 14 amino acids. Germline V gene lookup returns CDR1 SGDLS and CDR2 YYNGEE.

The table lists this clone with a few counts. Given a much more abundant clone one base away, this may be a read error. The rearrangement joins TRBV10-3 to TRBJ1-1, with D unclear. Germline V lookup: CDR1 ENHRY, CDR2 SYGVKD. Trimming shortened V by 6 bases and J by 1 base, and 3 bases separated the two germline ends. There are 11 residues in the CDR3. The CDR3 nucleotides are TGTGCCATCAGGGCGAACACTGAAGCTTTCTTT. Its translation is CAIRANTEAFF.

In its sample, this clone was seen a few times. CDR3 region: CASSLSNGRASRELFF. The CDR3 DNA sequence: TGTGCCAGCAGTTTATCGAACGGGAGGGCCTCGAGGGAGCTGTTTTTT. The rearrangement links TRBV27 to TRBJ2-2; 8 bases agree with TRBD2. Germline V gives CDR1 MNHEY, CDR2 SMNVEV (reference sequence). J was trimmed by 9 bases and V by 0 bases; bases with no gene match: 9. CDR3 length: 16 residues.

This rearrangement joins TRBV18 to TRBJ2-3, with D tentatively TRBD2 (6 bases). The V end lost 8 bases, the J end lost 1 base, and 16 bases lay between the germline ends. The CDR3 totals 15 residues. The germline V gene has CDR1 KGHSH and CDR2 LQKENI. Here the CDR3 reads CASLPGASGTDTQYF. DNA for the CDR3: TGTGCCAGCCTCCCCGGGGCTAGCGGCACAGATACGCAGTATTTT.

This clone came up a few times. This rearrangement joins TRBV29-1 to TRBJ2-7; D is possibly TRBD1 (6 bases). The CDR3 sequence is 13 residues long. V lost 7 bases to trimming and J lost 4 bases, with 17 bases between them. Germline values: CDR1 SQVTM, CDR2 ANQGSEA. CDR3 loop: CSAGQSRAYEQYF. The CDR3, as DNA: TGCAGCGCCGGACAGTCAAGGGCATACGAGCAGTACTTC.

This clone was observed a few times. The chain couples TRBV30 to TRBJ1-4; D unclear. CDR3 length equals 13 residues. Trimming cost V 0 bases and J 6 bases, with 8 bases left between them. Germline V CDR1 and CDR2: GTSNPN, SVGIG (reference sequence). DNA for the CDR3: TGTGCCTGGAGTGTGACATTATATGAAAAACTGTTTTTT. Amino acid sequence: CAWSVTLYEKLFF.

The chain couples TRBV15 to TRBJ1-4; D may be TRBD1 (6 bases). The germline CDR1 and CDR2 sequences are LNHNV and YYDKDF (reference sequence). This CDR3 contains 15 residues. Deletions cut 2 bases from V and 2 bases from J, with 9 bases between. The CDR3 nucleotides read TGTGCCACCAGCAGACACAGGGACACTAATGAAAAACTGTTTTTT. Protein product: CATSRHRDTNEKLFF.

The V and J genes are TRBV13 and TRBJ2-5, with a weak D call TRBD1 (5 bases). The V gene's germline CDR1 is PRHDT and CDR2 FYEKMQ (reference sequence). Deletions cut 0 bases from V and 5 bases from J, with 10 bases between. This CDR3 comprises 14 residues. The CDR3: CASSLGAGRETQYF. CDR3 in DNA: TGTGCCAGCAGCTTAGGTGCAGGGCGGGAGACCCAGTACTTC.

This clone showed up just a few times. J is TRBJ1-5 and V is TRBV23-1; D ambiguous. TRBV23-1 is identified as an open reading frame with a role that is uncertain. V lost 0 bases to trimming and J lost 6 bases, with 15 bases between them. This CDR3 comprises 16 residues. The CDR3 spells CASSQSFLEYRQPQHF. CDR3 bases: TGCGCCAGCAGTCAATCTTTCCTCGAGTACCGTCAGCCCCAGCATTTT.

The CDR3, as DNA: TGTGCCAGTAGTCCCAGGTCGAGCTATGGCTACACCTTC. Its translation is CASSPRSSYGYTF. The chain is built from TRBV19 and TRBJ1-2; the D is unclear. The V gene's germline CDR1 is LNHDA and CDR2 SQIVND (reference sequence). The CDR3 contains 13 residues. The germline V and J ends were trimmed by 5 bases and 4 bases, with 11 bases remaining between them.

For this clone: Other DNA sequences in this sample translate to the same CDR3. The chain joins TRBV29-1 to TRBJ2-5; D gene unclear. CDR3 length equals 12 residues. CDR1 is SQVTM, CDR2 ANQGSEA, per germline. V was clipped by 4 bases and J by 1 base, with 7 bases between them. The CDR3 sequence is CSVGRVQETQYF. CDR3 DNA sequence: TGCAGCGTTGGACGGGTCCAAGAGACCCAGTACTTC.

This clone was counted between two and nine times. The chain recombines TRBV10-3 with TRBJ2-5; 7 bases align to TRBD2. The CDR3 runs to 17 residues. Losses at the gene ends were 2 bases for V and 4 bases for J; bases not matched to a gene: 13. Germline V gene data show CDR1 as ENHRY and CDR2 as SYGVKD. The CDR3 here is CAISETASGRKGETQYF. DNA of the CDR3: TGTGCCATCAGTGAGACGGCTAGCGGCCGTAAGGGAGAGACCCAGTACTTC.

The rearrangement links TRBV14 to TRBJ1-4; 8 nucleotides match TRBD1. CDR1 and CDR2 from the germline V gene are SGHDN and FVKESK. The V gene end was trimmed by 6 bases and the J gene end by 8 bases; junction bases not matched to a gene: 11. CDR3 length: 15 residues. CDR3 loop: CASRPSGTGREKLFF. CDR3 DNA sequence: TGTGCCAGCAGGCCCTCCGGGACAGGAAGAGAAAAACTGTTTTTT.

This clone appeared a few times. The chain joins TRBV7-8 to TRBJ2-1; 8 positions agree with TRBD2. V was pared by 5 bases and J by 1 base, with 7 bases of the junction left unmatched. Per germline, CDR1 SGHVS and CDR2 FQNEAQ. The CDR3 extends over 16 amino acids. CDR3 DNA: TGTGCCAGCAGCCCAGCGGGAGCTTCATCCTACAATGAGCAGTTCTTC. Its protein product is CASSPAGASSYNEQFF.

This sequence joins TRBV29-1 and TRBJ1-4; 9 bases map to TRBD1. V lost 7 bases and J lost 8; bases outside the gene matches: 8. The germline gives CDR1 SQVTM, CDR2 ANQGSEA. This CDR3 is 13 amino acids long. The DNA of the CDR3 is TGCAGCGCTCGGACAGGGGACGACGAAAAACTGTTTTTT. Its translation is CSARTGDDEKLFF.

The chain has TRBV4-2 and TRBJ1-4; tentative D call: TRBD1 (6 bases). CDR1 is LGHNA, CDR2 YNFKEQ, per germline. The germline V and J ends were trimmed by 5 bases and 3 bases, with 13 bases remaining between them. CDR3 length equals 15 residues. The chain's CDR3 is CASSVRDTANEKLFF. CDR3 nucleotide sequence: TGTGCCAGCAGCGTCCGGGACACCGCTAATGAAAAACTGTTTTTT.

This clone has only a few counts. This chain joins TRBV7-9 and TRBJ2-3; maybe TRBD1 (5 bases). Germline values: CDR1 SEHNR, CDR2 FQNEAQ (reference sequence). V was clipped by 5 bases and J by 1 base, with 13 bases between them. This CDR3 is 15 amino acids long. The CDR3 DNA reads TGTGCCAGCAGCCCTACCTTGGGGCGCACAGATACGCAGTATTTT. This codes for CASSPTLGRTDTQYF.

The gene calls are TRBV4-1 and TRBJ2-1; D is perhaps TRBD1 (5 bases). Deletions cut 6 bases from V and 1 base from J, with 13 bases between. Per germline, CDR1 MGHRA and CDR2 YSYEKL. This CDR3 comprises 15 residues. DNA of the CDR3: TGCGCCAGCAGTCCAGGCGACAGATCCTACAATGAGCAGTTCTTC. This codes for CASSPGDRSYNEQFF.